This TCR beta chain was identified in a study of identical twins (dated by TCRdb to 2016 to 2017). About the investigation overall: TCR alpha and beta repertoires from monozygotic twins, unrelated adults of various ages and cord blood were deep-sequenced to test whether fetal clonotypes persist. To rule out contamination, replicate twin experiments were performed at different times with different library preparation protocols. General conclusions and limits of the study: Out-of-frame TCR alpha sharing in monozygotic twins was systematically underestimated by recombination models, whereas sharing between unrelated individuals was in agreement with the recombination models. Out-of-frame TCR alpha sequences shared between twins showed an excess of low generation-probability sequences compared with coincidental sharing between unrelated individuals. Abundant cord blood beta clonotypes carried fewer insertions; young adult naive repertoires showed a weaker similar trend, while memory repertoires showed none. In beta out-of-frame sequences, excess twin sharing was weaker, because having fewer shared sequences lowered the signal-to-noise ratio. Zero-insertion analyses could be partly confounded by invariant T cells such as MAIT and iNKT, although diverse VJ usage argued against such confounding for most clonotypes. Because the same donors could not be followed over many years, the conclusions depended on cross-sectional statistical analysis.

Every donor was a healthy Caucasian. The twin cohort consisted of three pairs of female monozygotic twins, all aged roughly 18 to 30 years. Peripheral blood mononuclear cells were used as the source from which RNA for TCR libraries was isolated. This clonotype was seen a few times. Its specific antigen is unknown. One base away there is no much larger clone; base qualities are not given. At the junction V is shortened by 10 bases and J by 10 bases, with 16 bases in between. From the cysteine up to the phenylalanine, the CDR3 has a length of 11 residues. The kept DNA is CDR3 alone, 33 bases in frame from the first base. Library prep was done by 5' RACE. Data came from an Illumina HiSeq 2000. A universal primer binding site was added through template switching, and the final cDNA carried a unique molecular identifier so that TCR cDNA molecules could be counted accurately. Specific primers in the conserved constant-segment region were used to synthesize first-strand cDNA for the TCR alpha and beta chains. To control for contamination, each cDNA library was double barcoded with a SMART-Mk sample barcode plus Illumina barcodes. TruSeq adapter sequences and Illumina sample barcodes were added in two successive PCR steps. The Illumina HiSeq platform was used with custom primers to sequence TCR alpha and beta cDNA libraries. From the authors' description of their analysis: Raw reads were processed with MiGEC to extract unique molecular identifiers, and MiXCR was used to determine CDR3 positions. For each individual, recombination models were inferred using an EM algorithm with the repgenHMM and IGoR tools. The analysis of shared clonotypes was done with the tcR package in R, with sharing normalized by the product of cloneset sizes. To study raw recombination without the effects of thymic and clonal selection, out-of-frame nonproductive sequences were analyzed. The raw public reads went through TCRdb reprocessing: fastp at Q25, MiXCR clone calling, in-frame beta chains kept. Rows with one shared CDR3 protein collapse into an entry with the most common genes and DNA. The V and J calls come from TCRdb's annotation, not from the publication. The sample data list over 600,000 distinct CDR3 sequences, and 21% of these were observed just once. The ten top clones hold approximately 4.5% of the sample.

The same specimen was also included in a second study, on T cells expressing NK-cell markers. Per the second study: TCR beta-chain repertoires were profiled in sorted CD3+CD56+NKG2C+, CD3+CD56+NKG2C- and CD3+CD56-NKG2C+ T-cell subsets from about 8 donors. Among the eight sequenced donors, only one was HCMV-seronegative, while the other seven were HCMV-seropositive. To restrict sorting to alphabetaTCR-expressing T cells, an anti-gammadeltaTCR antibody was added in several experiments. In several donors, the dominant CD3+CD56+NKG2C+ clonotypes were found to rank among the top 10 CD8+ clonotypes and to make up 1.0-7.0% of CD8+ T cells. Those dominant clonotypes were again the most abundant among CD3+CD56-NKG2C+ cells in a few donors, at roughly 28.3-60.1%. It remained unclear whether the expanded NKG2C-expressing T cell clones were specific for HCMV antigens. The study sequenced eight donors, all healthy volunteers chosen at random: three men and five women. HCMV-specific IgG was detected in serum with a commercial ELISA kit to determine HCMV serostatus. For several donors, bulk peripheral blood T-cell repertoires were also sequenced from unsorted PBMC. MIGEC was used to demultiplex reads and group reads by UMI, and MiTCR was used to assemble and quantify clonotypes. To exclude erroneous sequences, any TCR cDNA sequence not supported by at least two reads was discarded. The tcR package was used for downstream repertoire analysis, and clonotypes were matched across fractions by CDR3 nucleotide sequence plus V segment. VDJmatch was used to annotate antigen specificity against VDJdb, with one amino acid substitution in CDR3 allowed.

This receptor was obtained from a woman aged 18-30 years in good health. The chain is made from TRBV12-3 or TRBV12-4 and TRBJ1-1, and the D gene may be TRBD1, 5 bases matching. The sequencing sample was made of PBMCs. The CDR3 protein sequence reads: CAITVGPGAFF. The DNA sequence is given as TGTGCCATCACCGTGGGGCCGGGAGCTTTCTTT.